This T cell receptor beta chain is from a study of cytomegalovirus exposure and HLA in healthy donors. As for the study in general: Early on, a data release was issued that held some 85 million unique TCRs from HLA-typed donors.

These donors, healthy bone marrow donors, were studied. In nominal health when sampled, donors likely had unrecorded immune exposures nonetheless. PCR used 60 Vbeta primers and 13 Jbeta primers. TCRdb keeps only in-frame clones here, not all; method: immunoSEQ multiplex PCR. The sample has approximately 200,000 clones; 60% to 85% are singletons. The V end lost 0 bases, the J end lost 0 bases, and 23 bases lay between the germline ends. CDR3 size: 21 residues. The chain is built from TRBV23-1 and TRBJ2-2; D is perhaps TRBD2 (5 bases). TRBV23-1 is annotated as an ORF whose role is uncertain. The TCR originated in a man in his forties or fifties in good health and CMV-seronegative. What was sequenced was PBMCs. CDR3 protein: CASSQSQEEAAFKSNTGELFF. Here the CDR3 DNA reads TGCGCCAGCAGTCAATCCCAGGAGGAGGCCGCCTTTAAATCGAACACCGGGGAGCTGTTTTTT.